What follows are 12 T cell receptor beta chains derived from one specimen sequenced in a study of cytomegalovirus exposure and HLA in healthy donors. Primers included in the PCR were 60 Vbeta and 13 Jbeta primers. This table comes from immunoSEQ multiplex PCR, and its TCRdb copy is limited to in-frame clones, with some not included. In the table there are some 150,000 clones, approximately 82% of which are singletons. The sample was PBMCs. These receptors were obtained from a woman aged 40 to 50 in good health and CMV-seronegative.

This clone was detected a few times. J is TRBJ2-7 and V is TRBV28; TRBD2 is a possible D gene (8 bases). Germline CDR1 reads MDHEN; CDR2 reads SYDVKM. V dropped 4 bases and J dropped 9 bases, with 25 bases sitting between them. The CDR3 covers 16 residues. The chain's CDR3 is CASSSAGGAGVVGQYF. The CDR3 nucleotides read TGTGCCAGCAGTTCCGCAGGGGGAGCGGGAGTTGTGGGGCAGTACTTC.

For the CDR3, the DNA is TGTGCCAGCAACTGGGATCCGGGACTAGCCTACAATGAGCAGTTCTTC. Its protein is CASNWDPGLAYNEQFF. The chain couples TRBV7-2 to TRBJ2-1, with TRBD2 matching over 8 bases. This CDR3 contains 16 residues. The junction had 10 bases not matched to a gene; V was cut back by 7 bases and J by 2 bases. Germline values: CDR1 SGHTA, CDR2 FQGNSA.

V and J are TRBV6-1 and TRBJ2-5; the match to TRBD2 covers 9 bases. This CDR3 spans 14 amino acids. V trimming: 6 bases; J trimming: 3 bases; junction bases outside the gene matches: 5. Germline CDR1 and CDR2: MNHNS and SASEGT. CDR3 amino acids: CASSGGTSKETQYF. Here the CDR3 DNA reads TGTGCCAGCAGCGGAGGGACTAGCAAAGAGACCCAGTACTTC.

The rearrangement links TRBV10-3 to TRBJ2-7; 7 bases map to TRBD1. There are 13 residues in the CDR3. Germline assignment: CDR1 ENHRY and CDR2 SYGVKD. The trim removed 10 bases at V and 5 bases at J, leaving 11 bases unmatched. The CDR3, as DNA: TGTGCCACCGCGACAGGGACCCAAAACGAGCAGTACTTC. The encoded protein is CATATGTQNEQYF.

This chain links TRBV7-2 with TRBJ2-4; TRBD2 is a possible D gene (7 bases). The CDR3 runs to 14 residues. The germline gives CDR1 SGHTA, CDR2 FQGNSA. Trimming stripped 5 bases from V and 8 bases from J, with 16 bases between. CDR3 sequence: CASSLNRGADIQYF. The CDR3 DNA is TGTGCCAGCAGCCTCAATCGGGGGGCGGACATTCAGTACTTC.

As regards this clone: The junction differs from germline at one of its ends, possibly a read error. This chain links TRBV7-9 with TRBJ1-1; 7 bases align to TRBD1. The CDR3 runs 12 residues. The germline gives CDR1 SEHNR, CDR2 FQNEAQ (reference sequence). CDR3 in amino acids: CSSSLGTAIAFF. For the CDR3, the DNA is TGTTCCAGCAGCCTTGGGACAGCGATAGCTTTCTTT. Supplemented by reference TRBV7-9 and TRBJ1-1, the full variable domain reads DTGVSQNPRHKITKRGQNVTFRCDPISEHNRLYWYRQTLGQGPEFLTYFQNEAQLEKSRLLSDRFSAERPKGSFSTLEIQRTEQGDSAMYLCSSSLGTAIAFFGQGTRLTVV.

This rearrangement joins TRBV9 to TRBJ1-1; D not resolved. Germline V gene sequence: CDR1 SGDLS, CDR2 YYNGEE. The CDR3 has 13 amino acids. Trimming shortened V by 4 bases and J by 3 bases, and 10 bases separated the two germline ends. The CDR3: CASSIRQDTEAFF. CDR3 in DNA: TGTGCCAGCAGCATTAGACAAGACACTGAAGCTTTCTTT. Together with reference TRBV9 and TRBJ1-1, the CDR3 gives the full variable domain: DSGVTQTPKHLITATGQRVTLRCSPRSGDLSVYWYQQSLDQGLQFLIQYYNGEERAKGNILERFSAQQFPDLHSELNLSSLELGDSALYFCASSIRQDTEAFFGQGTRLTVV.

This clone was seen more than once but under ten times. This chain links TRBV7-2 with TRBJ2-1, with TRBD2 matching over 13 bases. The J segment lost 0 bases and the V segment lost 5 bases, leaving 10 bases of the junction unmatched. The CDR3 has 19 residues. The germline CDR1 and CDR2 sequences are SGHTA and FQGNSA. CDR3 residues: CASSEKGGLAGFSYNEQFF. CDR3 sequence (DNA): TGTGCCAGCAGCGAAAAGGGGGGACTAGCGGGATTCTCCTACAATGAGCAGTTCTTC.

This clone was recorded once. V and J are TRBV6-5 and TRBJ2-3, with D possibly being TRBD2 (5 bases). The germline gives CDR1 MNHEY, CDR2 SVGAGI. The CDR3 is made up of 15 amino acids. Trimming took off 2 bases at V and 0 bases at J, with 9 bases between the two ends. CDR3 amino acids: CASSYEGASTDTQYF. CDR3 DNA sequence: TGTGCCAGCAGTTACGAGGGAGCTAGCACAGATACGCAGTATTTT.

The V call is TRBV5-4, the J call TRBJ1-1, with a tentative D call TRBD1 (5 bases). Trimming removed 2 bases from V and 3 bases from J, with 17 bases in between. The germline V gene has CDR1 SGHNT and CDR2 YYREEE (reference sequence). The CDR3 spans 16 residues. The CDR3 region is CASSLEIRVGDTEAFF. The CDR3 nucleotides are TGTGCCAGCAGCTTAGAGATCAGGGTTGGTGACACTGAAGCTTTCTTT.

This clone occurred a few times. This chain uses TRBV28 with TRBJ2-7; 7 nucleotides match TRBD1. This CDR3 has 16 residues. The germline V gene has CDR1 MDHEN and CDR2 SYDVKM. The V and J ends lost 5 bases and 2 bases, in that order; junction bases with no gene match: 12. The DNA of the CDR3 is TGTGCCAGCAGTCCGCCGCTGGGGCAGGGGGCCTACGAGCAGTACTTC. It translates to CASSPPLGQGAYEQYF. Variable domain in full (rest from reference TRBV28 and TRBJ2-7): DVKVTQSSRYLVKRTGEKVFLECVQDMDHENMFWYRQDPGLGLRLIYFSYDVKMKEKGDIPEGYSVSREKKERFSLILESASTNQTSMYLCASSPPLGQGAYEQYFGPGTRLTVT.

CDR3 protein: CASSSPYDSRAEAFF. CDR3 DNA: TGTGCCAGCAGTTCTCCCTACGACAGCCGGGCTGAAGCTTTCTTT. The chain uses TRBV27 and TRBJ1-1; weak D call: TRBD1 (5 bases). Germline-derived CDR1 and CDR2 are MNHEY and SMNVEV (reference sequence). The length of the CDR3 is 15 residues. V was cut by 4 bases and J by 6 bases, with 18 bases left in between.